This T cell receptor beta chain was observed in a study of blood T cell repertoires in COVID-19. Study in general: PBMCs, B-cell-depleted T cells, or T cells provided the cDNA or gDNA that made up the material.

The V end was cut by 4 bases, the J end by 7 bases, with 10 bases between. The CDR3 is made up of 12 amino acids. The germline gives CDR1 MRHNA, CDR2 SNTAGT. Sequencing used immunoSEQ multiplex PCR; TCRdb keeps in-frame clones, though not all of them. The sample shows 35,000 to 50,000 clones, about 90% of them seen only once. This TCR came from a woman in her 40s with acute or convalescent COVID-19. The J gene is TRBJ1-2, the V gene TRBV6-4, with D possibly TRBD1 on 6 matching bases. The sequenced sample consisted of peripheral blood. CDR3 nucleotides: TGTGCCAGCAGTGCAGGGGATGGTGGCTACACCTTC. Translation gives CASSAGDGGYTF.